This TCR beta chain was sequenced in a study of cytomegalovirus exposure and HLA in healthy donors. Study results and limitations: The study reported that TCR beta sequences accurately predicted HLA-A and HLA-B alleles in most subjects.

About this clone itself: The antigen is undetermined.

Germline V lookup: CDR1 LGHNA, CDR2 YSLEER. Unmatched junction bases numbered 7, after V lost 4 bases and J lost 8 bases. This CDR3 spans 16 amino acids. PCR involved 60 Vbeta and 13 Jbeta primers. This table comes from immunoSEQ multiplex PCR, and its TCRdb copy is limited to in-frame clones, with some not included. The sample contains more than 120,000 clones, 82% of which appear only once. This TCR was recovered from a male donor in good health and CMV-seronegative. This sequence joins TRBV4-3 and TRBJ2-1; 14 nucleotides agree with TRBD2. The sample taken for sequencing was PBMCs. CDR3 sequence: CASSPTGTSGSDEQFF. The CDR3 region has the DNA TGCGCCAGCAGCCCTACAGGGACTAGCGGGAGCGATGAGCAGTTCTTC.